The present TCR beta chain was sequenced within a study of blood T cell repertoires in COVID-19 (dated by TCRdb to about 2020). For context, the study as a whole: Samples covering the acute and convalescent phases of COVID-19 were provided by collaborators in the United States, Italy and Spain. The prospective study material was composed of cDNA or gDNA derived from T cells, B-cell-depleted T cells, or PBMCs. Subjects who had been exposed to COVID-19, were actively infected with it, or had recovered from it provided the deeply sampled blood TCRbeta repertoires that made up the dataset. The repertoires were released in a freely available public database meant as a resource for research on the immune response to SARS-CoV-2. The samples were drawn from two sources: the first 160 participants of the ongoing ImmuneRACE study, and 1,254 subjects contributed by 6 global collaborators. Nearly every sample came with metadata listing a de-identified subject ID, COVID-19 status, age in years and sex. Where HLA class I and class II types were available, the types were taken from metadata supplied by the sample provider, not from assay-based typing. What the work shows at the level of the full study, not this receptor alone: The amount of clinical and demographic metadata varied by source and participant and was provided uncurated.

Enrolling through a virtual design, the prospective study's participants ranged in age from roughly 18 to 90 years and lived across roughly 24 United States geographic areas. Cohort assignment in the prospective study relied on participant-reported clinical history from a screening survey and a study questionnaire. Recovered participants in ImmuneRACE Cohort 3 were defined by two consecutive negative NP/OP PCR tests, clearance by a healthcare professional, or resolution of symptoms. In the prospective study, mobile phlebotomists collected whole blood, serum and a nasopharyngeal or oropharyngeal swab from each participant. Over a roughly 2-month period, participants in the prospective study had the option of providing additional blood draws and questionnaires. Before DNA extraction, prospective study blood samples were shipped either frozen or at room temperature. As for this clone: This receptor's antigen is unknown. Nothing much larger sits one base from this clone, and base qualities are not available.

The immunoSEQ Assay, a bias-controlled multiplex PCR, was used to amplify TCRbeta CDR3 regions from genomic DNA. From the authors' description of their analysis: The number of nucleated cells in each sample was estimated by amplification of reference gene primers within the assay. To quantify the absolute abundance of each unique TCRbeta CDR3 rearrangement, sequence reads were collapsed and filtered. Productive Simpson clonality was computed per sample as the square root of Simpson's diversity index over productive rearrangements. TCRdb holds this immuneACCESS table with in-frame rearrangements only. Some clones are missing; in checked studies, unresolved V genes explain under half, and the rest has no known cause. V, J and clone size are taken as reported in that table, and D and trimming were inferred from the DNA itself. This sample gives 490,000 or so clones in total; about 88% of them show up just once. Just over 8% of the sample is held by the ten biggest clonotypes.

CDR1 is given as KGHSH and CDR2 as LQKENI, both from the germline V gene. The CDR3 runs 13 residues from the cysteine to the phenylalanine. Only the CDR3 part of the read is kept: 39 bases, read in frame from the first base. A distance of 10 bases separates the germline ends of V and J, which lose 6 bases and 2 bases respectively. The clonotype comes from an older woman who had recovered from COVID-19. Here the chain combines TRBV18 and TRBJ1-1; the D gene is unclear. Specimen: PBMCs or T cells enriched from blood (not recorded which). The CDR3 reads CASSGGGNTEAFF. The nucleotides are TGTGCCAGCTCGGGTGGCGGAAACACTGAAGCTTTCTTT.